Below, 23 T cell receptor beta chains from the same sample are listed, as sequenced in a study of shared clonotypes between healthy human individuals. Libraries were prepared by immunoSEQ multiplex PCR; TCRdb keeps only in-frame clonotypes and omits some of them. The table has around 1.9 million clones, 90% to 95% seen once. Naive CD8 cells comprised CD45RO-negative, CCR7-positively selected cells, excluding terminally differentiated effector memory CD45RA+ cells. Sequencing was carried out using naive CD8+ T cells from PBMCs. These receptors originate from a man younger than 35 in good health. Some clones in this sample may be carry-over from other donors' samples.

J is TRBJ1-2 and V is TRBV9; no clear D gene. The CDR3 is made up of 13 amino acids. The V end was cut by 5 bases, the J end by 3 bases, with 11 bases between. Germline V gene lookup returns CDR1 SGDLS and CDR2 YYNGEE. The CDR3 reads CASRPVGDYGYTF. CDR3 in DNA: TGTGCCAGCAGACCCGTTGGGGACTATGGCTACACCTTC.

The chain joins TRBV5-3 to TRBJ2-7; 12 bases agree with TRBD2. TRBV5-3 is designated an ORF whose function remains uncertain. The CDR3 totals 15 residues. V lost 3 bases, J lost 5 bases, and 6 bases stayed unmatched. Here the CDR3 DNA reads TGTGCCAGAAGCTCATCGACTAGCGGGAGACACGAGCAGTACTTC. This encodes CARSSSTSGRHEQYF.

To note about this clone: Other DNA sequences from this sample encode an identical CDR3 as well. V gene TRBV28 combines with J gene TRBJ2-7; D unresolved. Germline values: CDR1 MDHEN, CDR2 SYDVKM. Trimming left V 2 bases short and J 2 bases short, with 10 bases between. There are 14 residues in the CDR3. CDR3 DNA: TGTGCCAGCAGTTTACTCGACGGAACCTACGAGCAGTACTTC. Translating it yields CASSLLDGTYEQYF. The whole variable domain, filled in from reference TRBV28 and TRBJ2-7, reads DVKVTQSSRYLVKRTGEKVFLECVQDMDHENMFWYRQDPGLGLRLIYFSYDVKMKEKGDIPEGYSVSREKKERFSLILESASTNQTSMYLCASSLLDGTYEQYFGPGTRLTVT.

The rearrangement links TRBV2 to TRBJ2-4, with 9 bases identical to TRBD1. CDR1 is SNHLY, CDR2 FYNNEI, per germline. There are 15 residues in the CDR3. Unmatched junction bases numbered 10, after V lost 6 bases and J lost 7 bases. CDR3 protein: CASSEYRGPGNIQYF. CDR3 DNA sequence: TGTGCCAGCAGCGAATACAGGGGGCCGGGGAACATTCAGTACTTC.

The chain uses TRBV5-6 and TRBJ2-1, with D unresolved. The CDR3 loop spans 12 amino acids. In germline, CDR1 is SGHDT, CDR2 YYEEEE. V gave up 3 bases and J gave up 5 bases, with 6 bases separating them. CDR3 sequence: CASSSYDNEQFF. The CDR3 DNA follows: TGTGCCAGCAGCTCATACGACAATGAGCAGTTCTTC.

This clone was observed a few times. CDR3 sequence (DNA): TGTGCCAGCAGCAACAAGAACACTGAAGCTTTCTTT. Its translation is CASSNKNTEAFF. The rearrangement uses TRBV5-4 and TRBJ1-1; D not certain. The germline CDR1 and CDR2 sequences are SGHNT and YYREEE (reference sequence). The CDR3 has 12 residues. The V and J ends lost 4 bases and 1 base respectively, with 5 bases between them. The full variable domain, rest sourced from reference TRBV5-4 and TRBJ1-1, is ETGVTQSPTHLIKTRGQQVTLRCSSQSGHNTVSWYQQALGQGPQFIFQYYREEENGRGNFPPRFSGLQFPNYSSELNVNALELDDSALYLCASSNKNTEAFFGQGTRLTVV.

The V call is TRBV5-6, the J call TRBJ1-2; TRBD1 matches 11 bases. Germline assignment: CDR1 SGHDT and CDR2 YYEEEE. The J segment lost 12 bases and the V segment lost 4 bases, leaving 5 bases of the junction unmatched. The CDR3 is 12 residues long. The CDR3 reads CASSPGQGADTF. The CDR3 bases are TGTGCCAGCAGCCCCGGACAGGGGGCCGACACCTTC.

The genes are TRBV29-1 and TRBJ1-3; no firm D call. The CDR3 totals 13 residues. From germline, CDR1 is SQVTM and CDR2 ANQGSEA. The V end was cut by 7 bases, the J end by 0 bases, with 10 bases between. The CDR3 reads CSAQPDSGNTIYF. The CDR3 DNA follows: TGCAGCGCCCAACCCGACTCTGGAAACACCATATATTTT.

The rearrangement links TRBV27 to TRBJ2-7, with 7 bases identical to TRBD2. Per the germline V gene, CDR1 is MNHEY and CDR2 is SMNVEV (reference sequence). The CDR3 loop spans 13 amino acids. J gave up 3 bases and V 6 bases, and 5 bases lay outside the gene matches. CDR3 bases: TGTGCCAGCAGCCCTAGCGGTTACTACGAGCAGTACTTC. Protein sequence: CASSPSGYYEQYF.

J is TRBJ2-7 and V is TRBV6-6; D perhaps matches TRBD1 (6 bases). The length of the CDR3 is 14 residues. CDR1 and CDR2 from the germline V gene are MNHNY and SVGAGI (reference sequence). V shed 4 bases and J shed 6 bases, with 16 bases lying between them. CDR3 bases: TGTGCCAGCAGTTTAGGGGGAAAGGGGCTCGAGCAGTACTTC. As protein: CASSLGGKGLEQYF.

The rearrangement links TRBV19 to TRBJ2-7; weak D call: TRBD1 (5 bases). CDR1 LNHDA and CDR2 SQIVND come from the germline V gene (reference sequence). V was pared by 7 bases and J by 3 bases, with 16 bases between. The CDR3 is 14 residues long. CDR3 protein: CASNVRYGHYEQYF. Written as DNA, the CDR3 is TGTGCCAGTAATGTTAGGTACGGACACTACGAGCAGTACTTC.

This chain joins TRBV7-2 and TRBJ2-5, with D possibly being TRBD2 (5 bases). CDR1 is SGHTA and CDR2 is FQGNSA in the germline V gene. CDR3 size: 13 residues. The V end was cut by 5 bases, the J end by 4 bases, with 11 bases between. The CDR3 DNA reads as TGTGCCAGCAGCCCGACTAAGGGAGAGACCCAGTACTTC. As protein: CASSPTKGETQYF.

The V gene is TRBV18, the J gene TRBJ2-7; the D is unclear. The germline V gene has CDR1 KGHSH and CDR2 LQKENI. This CDR3 spans 15 amino acids. The V end lost 1 base, the J end lost 0 bases, and 10 bases lay between the germline ends. The CDR3: CASSPLAESSYEQYF. In DNA, the CDR3 is TGTGCCAGCTCACCACTGGCGGAAAGCTCCTACGAGCAGTACTTC.

The rearrangement links TRBV9 to TRBJ2-7, with D perhaps TRBD2 (5 bases). Germline CDR1 reads SGDLS; CDR2 reads YYNGEE. V was cut by 4 bases and J by 4 bases, with 18 bases left in between. The CDR3 consists of 15 residues. CDR3 protein: CASSPSVGSGYEQYF. The CDR3 bases are TGTGCCAGCAGCCCGAGCGTGGGGAGCGGATACGAGCAGTACTTC.

This clone has only one observation. The genes are TRBV15 and TRBJ1-2, with D unresolved. Trimming removed 0 bases at V and 3 bases at J, with 11 bases between. Germline CDR1 reads LNHNV; CDR2 reads YYDKDF (reference sequence). The CDR3 is 15 amino acids. CDR3 protein: CATSRDLGQYYGYTF. The CDR3 nucleotides are TGTGCCACCAGCAGAGATCTGGGCCAGTACTATGGCTACACCTTC.

The chain joins TRBV14 to TRBJ1-5; D uncertain. The CDR3 is 14 amino acids. Deletions cut 1 base from V and 7 bases from J, with 11 bases between. Germline values: CDR1 SGHDN, CDR2 FVKESK. The CDR3 sequence is CASSQVRHGQPQHF. CDR3 coding DNA: TGTGCCAGCAGCCAAGTTCGGCACGGGCAGCCCCAGCATTTT.

For this clone: Other DNA sequences in this sample translate to the same CDR3. The chain uses TRBV19 and TRBJ1-1, with 7 bases matching TRBD1. V shed 6 bases, J shed 4 bases, and the junction held 2 bases outside the gene matches. In germline, CDR1 is LNHDA, CDR2 SQIVND (reference sequence). This CDR3 spans 12 amino acids. CDR3 nucleotides: TGTGCCAGTAGCACAGGGGCCACTGAAGCTTTCTTT. Translating gives CASSTGATEAFF.

V gene TRBV7-9 combines with J gene TRBJ2-7; TRBD1 matches at 9 bases. This CDR3 is 15 amino acids long. With V trimmed by 5 bases and J by 1 base, 6 bases remained unmatched. Per germline, CDR1 SEHNR and CDR2 FQNEAQ (reference sequence). For the CDR3, the DNA is TGTGCCAGCAGCCGCTGGGACAGGGAATCCTACGAGCAGTACTTC. This gives the protein CASSRWDRESYEQYF.

This chain joins TRBV30 and TRBJ2-7; D perhaps matches TRBD2 (6 bases). The CDR3 sequence is 13 residues long. The germline V gene encodes CDR1 GTSNPN and CDR2 SVGIG (reference sequence). The germline V and J ends were trimmed by 1 base and 3 bases, with 10 bases remaining between them. The CDR3 here is CAWSGRESYEQYF. The CDR3 nucleotides are TGTGCCTGGAGTGGCCGGGAGAGCTACGAGCAGTACTTC. Complete variable domain (other parts from reference TRBV30 and TRBJ2-7): SQTIHQWPATLVQPVGSPLSLECTVEGTSNPNLYWYRQAAGRGLQLLFYSVGIGQISSEVPQNLSASRPQDRQFILSSKKLLLSDSGFYLCAWSGRESYEQYFGPGTRLTVT.

The V gene is TRBV27, the J gene TRBJ2-7, with TRBD2 matching 7 bases. After removal of 3 bases from V and 2 bases from J, the junction contained 4 bases not matched to a gene. This CDR3 is built from 14 residues. CDR1 is MNHEY, CDR2 SMNVEV, per germline (reference sequence). The CDR3 region has the DNA TGTGCCAGCAGTTTGGGAGGGGAGCCCTACGAGCAGTACTTC. Translation gives CASSLGGEPYEQYF.

The chain combines TRBV19 with TRBJ2-2, with 10 bases matching TRBD1. This CDR3 is built from 15 residues. J gave up 5 bases and V 6 bases, and 6 bases lay outside the gene matches. CDR1 is LNHDA, CDR2 SQIVND, per germline (reference sequence). The DNA for the CDR3 is TGTGCCAGTAGCATGGGACAGGGGTGGACCGGGGAGCTGTTTTTT. Amino acid sequence: CASSMGQGWTGELFF.

The chain is built from TRBV29-1 and TRBJ2-2, with TRBD1 identical over 10 bases. The length of the CDR3 is 13 residues. The germline V gene has CDR1 SQVTM and CDR2 ANQGSEA. V shed 4 bases, J shed 7 bases, and the junction held 3 bases outside the gene matches. The CDR3 nucleotides read TGCAGCGTTGGGGACAGGGGCTACGGGGAGCTGTTTTTT. It is translated as CSVGDRGYGELFF.

The V and J genes are TRBV6-6 and TRBJ2-3; 7 positions match TRBD2. V lost 5 bases, J lost 6 bases, and 14 bases stayed unmatched. Germline V gene lookup returns CDR1 MNHNY and CDR2 SVGAGI (reference sequence). This CDR3 is built from 16 residues. The CDR3 spells CASSAYSTSQRDTQYF. The CDR3 DNA follows: TGTGCCAGCAGTGCATACTCGACTAGCCAGAGGGATACGCAGTATTTT.